A single sample is the source of the 9 T cell receptor beta chains below, sequenced in a study of blood T cell repertoires in COVID-19. Sequencing used immunoSEQ multiplex PCR; TCRdb keeps in-frame clones, though not all of them. This sample carries roughly 260,000 clones, approximately 89% of them seen once, and the ten largest clones take 2% to 3%. The material sequenced was peripheral blood. Receptors originate from a woman in her forties or fifties with acute or convalescent COVID-19.

The chain links TRBV7-9 to TRBJ1-1; D not certain. Germline V gives CDR1 SEHNR, CDR2 FQNEAQ (reference sequence). Between the trimmed V and J ends, which lost 5 bases and 4 bases, there was a span of 14 bases. The CDR3 has 14 amino acids. DNA of the CDR3: TGTGCCAGCAGCCCACGGGGTGAGGGCACTGAAGCTTTCTTT. Amino acid sequence: CASSPRGEGTEAFF.

This clone was observed once. The J gene is TRBJ1-5, the V gene TRBV19; D possibly corresponds to TRBD1 (5 bases). Trimming stripped 4 bases from V and 3 bases from J, with 13 bases between. Germline-derived CDR1 and CDR2 are LNHDA and SQIVND (reference sequence). The CDR3 contains 15 residues. The CDR3 DNA reads as TGTGCCAGTAGTACAGGACAAGGGCCCAATCAGCCCCAGCATTTT. It is translated as CASSTGQGPNQPQHF.

Written as DNA, the CDR3 is TGTGCCAGCAGCCAAGAACAGGGGAGGTGGACTGAAGCTTTCTTT. Translation: CASSQEQGRWTEAFF. The chain links TRBV3-1 (or the pseudogene TRBV3-2) to TRBJ1-1, with 7 bases matching TRBD1. With 0 bases clipped from V and 5 bases from J, the junction kept 6 bases outside the gene matches. This CDR3 contains 15 residues. The germline V gene has CDR1 LGHDT and CDR2 YNNKEL (reference sequence).

The chain carries TRBV5-1 and TRBJ2-5; the match to TRBD2 covers 10 bases. This CDR3 comprises 16 residues. The germline CDR1 and CDR2 sequences are SGHRS and YFSETQ. V shed 0 bases and J 4 bases; nucleotides not matched to a gene: 6. The CDR3 loop is CASSLGVAGGLETQYF. The CDR3, as DNA: TGCGCCAGCAGCTTGGGGGTAGCGGGAGGCCTAGAGACCCAGTACTTC.

Concerning this clone: Other DNA sequences of this sample code for an identical CDR3. The chain joins TRBV11-2 to TRBJ2-7, with D tentatively TRBD1 (6 bases). Germline V CDR1 and CDR2: SGHAT, FQNNGV. The CDR3 has 13 amino acids. The V gene lost 1 base and the J gene lost 7 bases, with 11 bases spanning the gap. The CDR3 region is CASSLAGTYEQYF. The CDR3 bases are TGTGCCAGCAGCTTAGCCGGGACATATGAGCAGTACTTC. The full variable domain, with the rest looked up from reference TRBV11-2 and TRBJ2-7, is EAGVAQSPRYKIIEKRQSVAFWCNPISGHATLYWYQQILGQGPKLLIQFQNNGVVDDSQLPKDRFSAERLKGVDSTLKIQPAKLEDSAVYLCASSLAGTYEQYFGPGTRLTVT.

The V call is TRBV27, the J call TRBJ2-1; 13 positions agree with TRBD2. The V segment lost 5 bases and the J segment 0 bases; nucleotides outside the gene matches: 10. This CDR3 has 19 residues. Germline-derived CDR1 and CDR2 are MNHEY and SMNVEV (reference sequence). This CDR3 reads CASSPPRLAGGSSYNEQFF. The DNA of the CDR3 is TGTGCCAGCAGTCCCCCTCGACTAGCGGGGGGAAGCTCCTACAATGAGCAGTTCTTC.

The chain recombines TRBV5-4 with TRBJ2-1, with no clear D. This CDR3 has 13 amino acids. Germline-derived CDR1 and CDR2 are SGHNT and YYREEE (reference sequence). V dropped 5 bases and J dropped 8 bases, with 14 bases sitting between them. The DNA for the CDR3 is TGTGCCAGCAGGGTCCAACCGCGAGATGAGCAGTTCTTC. The encoded protein is CASRVQPRDEQFF.

This sequence joins TRBV11-1 and TRBJ2-7; TRBD2 matches 8 bases. Germline V gives CDR1 SGHAT, CDR2 FQDESV (reference sequence). There are 15 residues in the CDR3. After removal of 5 bases from V and 3 bases from J, the junction contained 9 bases not matched to a gene. The CDR3 region has the DNA TGTGCCAGCAGCCCCCCCAGCGGGAGTGTCTACGAGCAGTACTTC. Its protein product is CASSPPSGSVYEQYF.

The chain carries TRBV7-2 and TRBJ2-3; 10 bases match TRBD1. The CDR3 spans 16 residues. Germline CDR1 SGHTA, CDR2 FQGNSA. The J segment lost 5 bases and the V segment lost 6 bases, leaving 11 bases of the junction unmatched. CDR3 DNA sequence: TGTGCCAGCAGTTTCCCGACAGGGGGCTTGAGAGATACGCAGTATTTT. The encoded protein is CASSFPTGGLRDTQYF.